This T cell receptor (beta chain) was obtained from a study of blood T cell repertoires in COVID-19. Study overall: The United States, Italy and Spain were the sources of the acute and convalescent COVID-19 samples. Sources were T cells, B-cell-depleted T cells, or PBMCs; the material itself was cDNA or gDNA.

Germline values: CDR1 SNHLY, CDR2 FYNNEI. The CDR3 runs to 14 residues. V shed 2 bases and J 6 bases; nucleotides not matched to a gene: 6. This clone was seen a few times. In the authors' methods: Amplifying reference gene primers gave estimates of nucleated cell counts. Only in-frame clones appear in the TCRdb table, and some are missing; sequencing was by immunoSEQ multiplex PCR. For V, J and clone size, that table is used; D and trimming come from the DNA. This table holds approximately 140,000 clones, 75% to 90% found once. This receptor was identified in a man in his fifties with active or convalescent COVID-19. J is TRBJ2-7 and V is TRBV2; 8 nucleotides line up with TRBD2. The sample taken for sequencing was peripheral blood. The CDR3 here is CASSETSGVGEQYF. The CDR3 DNA reads as TGTGCCAGCAGTGAAACTAGCGGAGTGGGCGAGCAGTACTTC.